This is a list of T cell receptor beta chains from one sample in a study of cytomegalovirus exposure and HLA in healthy donors. Data came from immunoSEQ multiplex PCR; TCRdb stores just in-frame clones and leaves some out. The data show about 180,000 clones, almost 85% seen once. Sequences were obtained from PBMCs. These receptors were taken from a boy aged 2 to 9 in good health and CMV-seronegative. Each CDR3 is given with its conserved first and last residue. The order of the fields is V gene, CDR3 length, J gene, D gene, clone size, CDR3 protein. A D gene is named only where the DNA matches it firmly. Size is omitted from some rows. Given values are once, few, many or a class for expanded clones.

v_call: TRBV7-3; cdr3_length: 15; j_call: TRBJ2-1; d_call: TRBD2; clone_size: once; cdr3_aa: CASSLSAGGGNEQFF
v_call: TRBV28; cdr3_length: 13; j_call: TRBJ1-1; d_call: NA; clone_size: NA; cdr3_aa: CAGKRRGTSEAFF
v_call: TRBV5-1; cdr3_length: 16; j_call: TRBJ2-3; d_call: NA; clone_size: NA; cdr3_aa: CASSLSSPGVLDTQYF
v_call: TRBV15; cdr3_length: 14; j_call: TRBJ2-7; d_call: NA; clone_size: NA; cdr3_aa: CVTEAPVHDYEQYF
v_call: TRBV10-1; cdr3_length: 15; j_call: TRBJ2-1; d_call: TRBD2; clone_size: NA; cdr3_aa: CASRASGSDYNEQFF
v_call: TRBV4-1; cdr3_length: 16; j_call: TRBJ1-3; d_call: NA; clone_size: NA; cdr3_aa: CASSQVPGINGNTIYF
v_call: TRBV15; cdr3_length: 16; j_call: TRBJ1-1; d_call: NA; clone_size: NA; cdr3_aa: CATSRGRQGRNTEAFF
v_call: TRBV18; cdr3_length: 13; j_call: TRBJ2-7; d_call: NA; clone_size: NA; cdr3_aa: CASSPQGANEQYF
v_call: TRBV27; cdr3_length: 11; j_call: TRBJ1-1; d_call: NA; clone_size: NA; cdr3_aa: CASIRNTEAFF
v_call: TRBV18; cdr3_length: 12; j_call: TRBJ2-1; d_call: NA; clone_size: NA; cdr3_aa: CASSPRAAEQFF
v_call: TRBV28; cdr3_length: 15; j_call: TRBJ1-4; d_call: NA; clone_size: NA; cdr3_aa: CASSSIRQVGEKLFF
v_call: TRBV9; cdr3_length: 15; j_call: TRBJ1-1; d_call: NA; clone_size: NA; cdr3_aa: CASSLEGLANTEAFF
v_call: TRBV6-5; cdr3_length: 12; j_call: TRBJ2-7; d_call: NA; clone_size: NA; cdr3_aa: CASSTQEREQYF
v_call: TRBV19; cdr3_length: 16; j_call: TRBJ2-1; d_call: TRBD1; clone_size: NA; cdr3_aa: CASRLGQGSSYNEQFF
v_call: TRBV6-5; cdr3_length: 16; j_call: TRBJ1-1; d_call: TRBD1; clone_size: once; cdr3_aa: CASSFDRGSMNTEAFF
v_call: TRBV7-2; cdr3_length: 15; j_call: TRBJ2-3; d_call: TRBD1; clone_size: NA; cdr3_aa: CASSLDREPTDTQYF
v_call: TRBV18; cdr3_length: 16; j_call: TRBJ1-1; d_call: TRBD1; clone_size: NA; cdr3_aa: CASSPEQGQQNTEAFF
v_call: TRBV29-1; cdr3_length: 12; j_call: TRBJ1-2; d_call: NA; clone_size: NA; cdr3_aa: CSVEGQNYGYTF
v_call: TRBV6-4; cdr3_length: 15; j_call: TRBJ1-4; d_call: TRBD1; clone_size: NA; cdr3_aa: CASSATGGSNEKLFF
v_call: TRBV29-1; cdr3_length: 14; j_call: TRBJ1-4; d_call: NA; clone_size: NA; cdr3_aa: CSVSSTEVNEKLFF
v_call: TRBV27; cdr3_length: 13; j_call: TRBJ2-7; d_call: NA; clone_size: NA; cdr3_aa: CASSLSYSYEQYF
v_call: TRBV4-2; cdr3_length: 16; j_call: TRBJ2-3; d_call: TRBD1; clone_size: NA; cdr3_aa: CASSQARDRGTDTQYF
v_call: TRBV19; cdr3_length: 15; j_call: TRBJ1-1; d_call: TRBD1; clone_size: NA; cdr3_aa: CASSIIGQGNAEAFF
v_call: TRBV5-6; cdr3_length: 14; j_call: TRBJ1-4; d_call: NA; clone_size: NA; cdr3_aa: CASSSGGVEEKLFF
v_call: TRBV2; cdr3_length: 13; j_call: TRBJ1-2; d_call: NA; clone_size: once; cdr3_aa: CASSRDSNYGYTF
v_call: TRBV7-9; cdr3_length: 16; j_call: TRBJ2-7; d_call: NA; clone_size: NA; cdr3_aa: CASSHRLGAWEYEQYF
v_call: TRBV27; cdr3_length: 16; j_call: TRBJ2-7; d_call: TRBD1; clone_size: few; cdr3_aa: CASSKLWDREGYEQYF
v_call: TRBV5-4; cdr3_length: 12; j_call: TRBJ2-7; d_call: NA; clone_size: NA; cdr3_aa: CASSWGGVEQYF
v_call: TRBV5-5; cdr3_length: 15; j_call: TRBJ2-7; d_call: TRBD2; clone_size: NA; cdr3_aa: CASSLVAGGPYEQYF
v_call: TRBV19; cdr3_length: 16; j_call: TRBJ2-1; d_call: NA; clone_size: NA; cdr3_aa: CASSETGTASYNEQFF
v_call: TRBV28; cdr3_length: 17; j_call: TRBJ1-5; d_call: NA; clone_size: few; cdr3_aa: CASSLGYRDTFNQPQHF
v_call: TRBV4-1; cdr3_length: 15; j_call: TRBJ2-7; d_call: TRBD2; clone_size: NA; cdr3_aa: CASSPGLAGLYEQYF
v_call: TRBV29-1; cdr3_length: 12; j_call: TRBJ2-5; d_call: NA; clone_size: NA; cdr3_aa: CSVGGGDETQYF
v_call: TRBV28; cdr3_length: 13; j_call: TRBJ2-7; d_call: NA; clone_size: NA; cdr3_aa: CASSLFQGYEQYF
v_call: TRBV9; cdr3_length: 15; j_call: TRBJ2-7; d_call: TRBD2; clone_size: NA; cdr3_aa: CASSLGTSGSYEQYF
v_call: TRBV4-1; cdr3_length: 19; j_call: TRBJ1-1; d_call: TRBD1; clone_size: NA; cdr3_aa: CASSQEGSQGAIRNTEAFF
v_call: TRBV9; cdr3_length: 15; j_call: TRBJ2-1; d_call: NA; clone_size: NA; cdr3_aa: CASSVDVLSNREQFF
v_call: TRBV5-4; cdr3_length: 16; j_call: TRBJ2-1; d_call: TRBD2; clone_size: NA; cdr3_aa: CASSGNLAGGINEQFF
v_call: TRBV18; cdr3_length: 15; j_call: TRBJ2-1; d_call: NA; clone_size: NA; cdr3_aa: CASSPGGEALDEQFF
v_call: TRBV27; cdr3_length: 18; j_call: TRBJ2-3; d_call: TRBD2; clone_size: NA; cdr3_aa: CASSSGLAGPRDTDTQYF
v_call: TRBV5-4; cdr3_length: 13; j_call: TRBJ2-1; d_call: TRBD1; clone_size: NA; cdr3_aa: CASSLDWDSEQFF
v_call: TRBV28; cdr3_length: 16; j_call: TRBJ2-7; d_call: TRBD2; clone_size: few; cdr3_aa: CASSPSSGRASYEQYF
v_call: TRBV5-1; cdr3_length: 15; j_call: TRBJ1-2; d_call: TRBD1; clone_size: once; cdr3_aa: CASSLTGQGMGGYAF